This TCR beta chain came from a study of control samples from healthy donors and cancer patients (dated by TCRdb to the early 2020s). Receptor amplification or capture employed the immunoSEQ multiplex PCR assay. Held by TCRdb, this immuneACCESS table contains in-frame sequences only and omits some clones. Under half of the omission traces to an unresolved V gene where checked; the cause of the rest is unknown. The sample has around 190,000 clones on record, 90% to 95% of them singletons. The ten largest account for 1.4% of the sample. V is reduced by 4 bases and J by 2 bases, leaving a spacing of 11 bases between them. The CDR3 contains 14 residues, cysteine and phenylalanine counted. The kept DNA is CDR3 alone, 42 bases in frame from the first base. The germline V gene specifies SNHLY as CDR1 and FYNNEI as CDR2. About this clone itself: What this receptor recognizes is not known. There are no base qualities to consult, and no much larger clone falls within one base.

Sequencing was carried out using blood. This receptor was taken from a man in his thirties or forties in good health. Recombination joined TRBV2 with TRBJ2-5, with TRBD2 tentatively as D gene (5 bases match). The CDR3 reads as follows: CASSGLAAQETQYF. The base sequence is TGTGCCAGCAGTGGGCTAGCTGCTCAAGAGACCCAGTACTTC.